One T cell receptor beta chain is described in this entry. In its sample, this clone was seen a few times. The clone's antigen remains unknown. Base qualities are missing; no much larger clone stands one base away. These data come from a study of a mutant IDH1 vaccine in newly diagnosed glioma (dated by TCRdb to the early 2020s). Broadly, across the study: Across visits V03 through V10, patients got a total of eight vaccinations, given in weeks 1, 3, 5, 7, 11, 15, 19 and 23. Vaccination was initiated 4-6 weeks after radiotherapy alone, or concurrently with temozolomide cycles in the chemotherapy-containing groups. Of the 32 treated patients, 62.5% were male and about 40% were female, and the mean age was approximately 39 years. Prior to enrollment, patients had been given standard therapy consisting of radiotherapy alone, temozolomide alone, or radiochemotherapy with temozolomide, with the combination given to most patients. Peripheral blood was collected at six visits: V03 (baseline), V05, V07, V10, V12 and V13. For exploratory analyses, about 25 treated patients had longitudinal TCRB deep sequencing done wherever samples were available. What the research found in general, with its limitations: Changes in the top peripheral T cell clonotypes picked up by TCRB sequencing did not appear to be linked to pseudoprogression. Selection of PBMC samples for TCRB deep sequencing was based on availability. Vaccine-induced immune responses across multiple MHC alleles were detected in approximately 94% of patients. It was noted by the authors that analyses of patient blood samples could not be reproduced owing to sample limitations.

Libraries came from the immunoSEQ multiplex PCR assay. The hsTCRB Kit was used according to the manufacturer's protocol to amplify rearranged TCR beta chain sequences. Sequencing of TCRB libraries was carried out on an Illumina MiSeq. As for the original processing: The proprietary platform of the kit vendor was used for demultiplexing, trimming and gene mapping. The source is immuneACCESS, and TCRdb retained only in-frame sequences with V and J called. Part of the clones is not carried over; for the studies checked, unresolved V genes explain less than half of this, and the remainder is unexplained. V and J calls and clone size come straight from that table; D and trimming were deduced from the DNA. The sample records 120,000 or so clones, around 80% of which are singletons. 5.5% of the sample rests with the top ten. V loses 2 bases of germline sequence and J loses 1 base, and the interval between the two ends is 12 bases. CDR1 and CDR2 were assigned from the germline V gene as SGHRS and YFSETQ. The CDR3 runs 15 residues from the cysteine to the phenylalanine. Only the CDR3 DNA is retained, 45 bases long and in frame from the first base.

The sample's time point label is to be understood as: week 11, during vaccination. Each vaccine dose was 300 ug of a 20-mer mutant IDH1 peptide in Montanide, given subcutaneously with topical imiquimod. Newly diagnosed WHO grade 3 or 4 IDH1-mutant astrocytomas showing loss of nuclear ATRX were present in the donors. The samples were drawn from NOA16, a multicentre, single-arm, open-label phase I trial in Germany that tested a mutant IDH1 peptide vaccine in humans for the first time. The DNeasy Blood and Tissue Kit was used to extract genomic DNA from EDTA blood for TCRB sequencing. The sample consisted of PBMCs, taken from a glioma patient whose treatment included an IDH1 peptide vaccine. This receptor was identified in a man aged 40-50 years with glioma. The sequence is built from TRBV5-1 and TRBJ1-1; TRBD1 could be the D gene, as 6 bases match. The DNA sequence is given as TGCGCCAGCAGCTTTACAGGGAAGGCGAACACTGAAGCTTTCTTT. This translates into CASSFTGKANTEAFF.